This T cell receptor beta chain stems from a study of T cell responses to AZD1222 COVID-19 vaccine. Clones were sequenced by immunoSEQ multiplex PCR, and TCRdb holds only the in-frame ones, with some missing. Of 150,000 to 200,000 clones in the sample, under 95% were seen once. With respect to this clone: The antigen remains undetermined.

Trimming removed 3 bases at V and 3 bases at J, with 8 bases between. CDR1 and CDR2 (germline): LGHNT, FRNRAP. The CDR3 has 13 residues. Study-level points and caveats: CD4 TCRs associated with vaccination spanned spike, dominating at 160-218 and 743-854. Compared with day 0, the breadth and depth of the Spike-specific TCR repertoire rose significantly after two doses of AZD1222. Only six individuals given AZD1222 were seropositive at baseline.

The receptor comes from an adult in good health. The sample was peripheral blood, taken on day 0 of AZD1222 vaccination. The V and J genes are TRBV12-5 and TRBJ1-1, with D unresolved. The CDR3 here is CASGFISDTEAFF. The DNA of the CDR3 is TGTGCTAGTGGTTTTATATCGGACACTGAAGCTTTCTTT.